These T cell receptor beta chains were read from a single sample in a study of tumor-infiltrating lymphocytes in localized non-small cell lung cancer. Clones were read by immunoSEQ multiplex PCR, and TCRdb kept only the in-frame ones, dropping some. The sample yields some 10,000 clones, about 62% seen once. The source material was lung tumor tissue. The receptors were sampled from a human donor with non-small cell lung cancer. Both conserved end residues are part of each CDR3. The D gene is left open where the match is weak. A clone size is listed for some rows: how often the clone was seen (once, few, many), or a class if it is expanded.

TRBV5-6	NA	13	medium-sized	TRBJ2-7	CASSSEPVDEQYF	TGTGCCAGCAGCTCCGAACCCGTAGACGAGCAGTACTTC
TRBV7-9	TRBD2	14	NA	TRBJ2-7	CASSLAQRGYEQYF	TGTGCCAGCAGCTTAGCGCAGCGGGGCTACGAGCAGTACTTC
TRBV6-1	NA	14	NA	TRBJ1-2	CASSEGTGTRGYTF	TGTGCCAGCAGTGAAGGGACCGGGACACGCGGCTACACCTTC
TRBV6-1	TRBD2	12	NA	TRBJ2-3	CASMGLADTQYF	TGTGCCAGCATGGGACTAGCTGATACGCAGTATTTT
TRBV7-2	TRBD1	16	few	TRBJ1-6	CASSTGQGGYNSPLHF	TGTGCCAGCAGCACCGGACAGGGCGGCTATAATTCACCCCTCCACTTT
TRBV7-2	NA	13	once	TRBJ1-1	CASGPISNTEAFF	TGTGCCAGCGGACCGATATCGAACACTGAAGCTTTCTTT
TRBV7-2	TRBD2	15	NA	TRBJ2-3	CASSLRTSGGPTQYF	TGTGCCAGCAGCTTAAGGACTAGCGGGGGTCCTACGCAGTATTTT
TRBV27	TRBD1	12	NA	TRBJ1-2	CASGRQGFAYTF	TGTGCCAGCGGGCGACAGGGCTTCGCCTACACCTTC
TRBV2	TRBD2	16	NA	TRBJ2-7	CASRDLGLAGQNEQYF	TGTGCCAGCAGGGACCTGGGACTAGCGGGACAGAACGAGCAGTACTTC
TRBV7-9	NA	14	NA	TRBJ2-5	CASSLGSWSETQYF	TGTGCCAGCAGCTTAGGTTCCTGGTCGGAGACCCAGTACTTC
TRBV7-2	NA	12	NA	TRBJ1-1	CASSLQNTEAFF	TGTGCCAGCAGCTTACAGAACACTGAAGCTTTCTTT
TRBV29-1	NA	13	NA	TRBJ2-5	CSVVRLGLETQYF	TGCAGCGTTGTACGATTAGGGCTAGAGACCCAGTACTTC
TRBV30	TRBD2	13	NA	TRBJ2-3	CACTLAGTDTQYF	TGTGCCTGTACGTTAGCGGGAACAGATACGCAGTATTTT
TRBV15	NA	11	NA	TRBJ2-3	CATSAGYTQYF	TGTGCCACCAGTGCAGGGTATACGCAGTATTTT
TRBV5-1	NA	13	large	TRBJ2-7	CASSLDWGAEQYF	TGCGCCAGCAGCTTGGATTGGGGGGCTGAGCAGTACTTC
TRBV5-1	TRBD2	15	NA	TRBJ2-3	CASSLSRGVPDTQYF	TGCGCCAGCAGCTTGTCGCGGGGGGTCCCAGATACGCAGTATTTT
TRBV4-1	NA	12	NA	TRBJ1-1	CASSQVGGAAFF	TGCGCCAGCAGCCAAGTTGGGGGCGCAGCTTTCTTT
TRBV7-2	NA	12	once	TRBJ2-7	CASSLRSREQYF	TGTGCCAGCAGCTTAAGGTCTCGGGAGCAGTACTTC
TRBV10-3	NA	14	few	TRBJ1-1	CAISEPGADTEAFF	TGTGCCATCAGTGAGCCGGGGGCGGACACTGAAGCTTTCTTT
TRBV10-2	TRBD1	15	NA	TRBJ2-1	CASSEDWTGRNEQFF	TGCGCCAGCAGTGAGGATTGGACAGGGCGGAATGAGCAGTTCTTC
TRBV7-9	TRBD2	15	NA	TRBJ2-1	CASSLATSVGNEQFF	TGTGCCAGCAGCTTAGCGACTAGCGTAGGAAATGAGCAGTTCTTC
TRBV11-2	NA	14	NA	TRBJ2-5	CASSLLSSQETQYF	TGTGCCAGCAGCTTATTGAGCTCACAAGAGACCCAGTACTTC
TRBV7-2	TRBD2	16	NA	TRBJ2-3	CASSFLGGVRTDTQYF	TGTGCCAGCAGCTTTCTGGGGGGGGTGCGCACAGATACGCAGTATTTT
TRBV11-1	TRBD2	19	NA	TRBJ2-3	CASSPTLGEGLSHTDTQYF	TGTGCCAGCAGCCCTACTTTGGGGGAGGGCCTTTCTCACACAGATACGCAGTATTTT
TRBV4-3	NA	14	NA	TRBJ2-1	CASSPYRRGNEQFF	TGCGCCAGCAGTCCGTACCGACGGGGCAATGAGCAGTTCTTC
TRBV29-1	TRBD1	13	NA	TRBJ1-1	CSAAPGQGSEAFF	TGCAGCGCCGCGCCGGGACAGGGCTCAGAAGCTTTCTTT
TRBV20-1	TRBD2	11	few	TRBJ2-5	CSVAGGETQYF	TGCAGTGTCGCGGGGGGGGAGACCCAGTACTTC
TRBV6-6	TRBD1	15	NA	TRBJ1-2	CASRPPDRGVNGYTF	TGTGCCAGCAGGCCCCCTGACAGGGGAGTAAATGGCTACACCTTC
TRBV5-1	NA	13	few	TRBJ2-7	CASSPSGSYEQYF	TGCGCCAGCAGCCCCTCTGGCTCCTACGAGCAGTACTTC
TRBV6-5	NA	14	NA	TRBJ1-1	CASSPGTVNTEAFF	TGTGCCAGCAGCCCGGGGACGGTGAACACTGAAGCTTTCTTT
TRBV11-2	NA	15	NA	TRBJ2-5	CASSLVRNSIETQYF	TGTGCCAGCAGCTTAGTTCGGAATAGCATAGAGACCCAGTACTTC
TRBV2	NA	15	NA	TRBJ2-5	CASSEGPGDPETQYF	TGTGCCAGCAGTGAAGGACCCGGAGACCCCGAGACCCAGTACTTC
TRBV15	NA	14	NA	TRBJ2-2	CATSIQSFTGELFF	TGTGCCACCAGCATCCAATCCTTCACCGGGGAGCTGTTTTTT
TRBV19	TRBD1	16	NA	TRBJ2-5	CASSILGTAFRETQYF	TGTGCCAGTAGTATCCTCGGGACAGCGTTTCGCGAGACCCAGTACTTC
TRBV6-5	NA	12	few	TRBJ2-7	CASRDWGREQYF	TGTGCCAGCAGGGACTGGGGGAGAGAGCAGTACTTC
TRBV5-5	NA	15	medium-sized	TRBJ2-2	CASSLRGANTGELFF	TGTGCCAGCAGCTTAAGGGGGGCGAACACCGGGGAGCTGTTTTTT
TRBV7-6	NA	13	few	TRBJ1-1	CASSLGENTEAFF	TGTGCCAGCAGCTTGGGGGAGAACACTGAAGCTTTCTTT
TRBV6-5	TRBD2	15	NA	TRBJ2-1	CASSSGGAPRNEQFF	TGTGCCAGCAGTTCGGGGGGGGCCCCCCGAAATGAGCAGTTCTTC
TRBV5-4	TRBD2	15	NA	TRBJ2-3	CASSYGGRGTDTQYF	TGTGCCAGCAGCTATGGCGGGAGGGGAACAGATACGCAGTATTTT
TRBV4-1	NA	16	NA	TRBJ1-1	CASSQWRDTMNTEAFF	TGCGCCAGCAGCCAATGGAGGGACACGATGAACACTGAAGCTTTCTTT
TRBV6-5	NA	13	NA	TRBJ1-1	CASSSQVNTEAFF	TGTGCCAGCAGTTCCCAGGTGAACACTGAAGCTTTCTTT
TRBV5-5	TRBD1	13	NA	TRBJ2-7	CASSPDRGYEQYF	TGTGCCAGCAGCCCTGACAGGGGCTACGAGCAGTACTTC
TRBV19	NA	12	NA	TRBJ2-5	CASSGNQETQYF	TGTGCCAGTAGTGGAAACCAAGAGACCCAGTACTTC
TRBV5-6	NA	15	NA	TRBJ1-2	CASSLGAAGSYGYTF	TGTGCCAGCAGCTTGGGGGCGGCAGGGAGCTATGGCTACACCTTC
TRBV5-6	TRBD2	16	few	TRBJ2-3	CASSGVSGSSTDTQYF	TGTGCCAGCAGCGGGGTTAGCGGGAGCAGCACAGATACGCAGTATTTT
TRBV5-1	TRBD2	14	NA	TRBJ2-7	CASSLVGGAYEQYF	TGCGCCAGCAGCTTGGTGGGGGGGGCCTACGAGCAGTACTTC
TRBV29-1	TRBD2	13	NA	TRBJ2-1	CSVLASGGSEQFF	TGCAGCGTTCTTGCTAGCGGGGGAAGTGAGCAGTTCTTC
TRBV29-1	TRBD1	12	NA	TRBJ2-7	CSVKGQNYEQYF	TGCAGCGTTAAGGGACAGAACTACGAGCAGTACTTC
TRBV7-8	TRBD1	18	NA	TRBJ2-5	CASSSGQGAGLVQETQYF	TGTGCCAGCAGCTCCGGACAGGGGGCAGGTCTAGTCCAAGAGACCCAGTACTTC
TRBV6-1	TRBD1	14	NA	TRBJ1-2	CASRGTGSNYGYTF	TGTGCCAGCAGGGGGACAGGCTCCAACTATGGCTACACCTTC
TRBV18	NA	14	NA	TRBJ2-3	CASSPLGRGDTQYF	TGTGCCAGCTCACCACTCGGACGAGGGGATACGCAGTATTTT
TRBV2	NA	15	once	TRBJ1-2	CASMGGVLGNYGYTF	TGTGCCAGCATGGGGGGCGTATTGGGTAACTATGGCTACACCTTC
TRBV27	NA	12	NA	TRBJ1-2	CASSPLEGGYTF	TGTGCCAGCAGTCCCCTTGAGGGTGGCTACACCTTC
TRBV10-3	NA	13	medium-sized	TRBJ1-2	CAISGPGVYGYTF	TGTGCCATCAGCGGGCCGGGAGTCTATGGCTACACCTTC
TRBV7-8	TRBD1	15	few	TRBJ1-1	CASSLVRDRGAEAFF	TGTGCCAGCAGCTTGGTTCGGGACAGGGGCGCTGAAGCTTTCTTT